These T cell receptor beta chains were read from a single sample in a study of beta chain features in type 1 diabetes. TCRdb's copy holds only in-frame clones and misses some; the assay was immunoSEQ multiplex PCR. The sample lists approximately 170,000 clones, about 7.8% seen once, with roughly 1% in the top ten. Sequenced material: central memory CD4+ T cells from blood. The receptors originated from a woman in her 40s with type 1 diabetes. The CDR3 runs from the conserved cysteine through the conserved F or W. The D gene is left open where the match is weak. Some rows mark clone size as missing; the rest say once, few, many or name a class of expanded clone.

v_call	clone_size	j_call	d_call	cdr3_aa	cdr3_nt
TRBV11-2	few	TRBJ2-1	TRBD1	CASSLALGQGSNEQFF	TGTGCCAGCAGCTTAGCTCTAGGACAGGGATCTAATGAGCAGTTCTTC
TRBV27	few	TRBJ2-7	NA	CASTNQGGEQYF	TGTGCCAGCACAAACCAGGGGGGCGAGCAGTACTTC
TRBV7-6	few	TRBJ2-1	NA	CASSSAPGHNLVGSYNEQFF	TGTGCCAGCAGCTCGGCACCGGGACATAACTTAGTAGGGTCCTACAATGAGCAGTTCTTC
TRBV5-4	NA	TRBJ2-1	NA	CASSFDSQGEQFF	TGTGCCAGCAGCTTTGACTCACAGGGTGAGCAGTTCTTC
TRBV5-1	few	TRBJ2-3	TRBD2	CASSPPIAGPTDTQYF	TGCGCCAGCAGCCCCCCGATAGCGGGGCCCACAGATACGCAGTATTTT
TRBV2	NA	TRBJ2-3	TRBD1	CASGLTGSTDTQYF	TGTGCAAGCGGTTTGACAGGGAGCACAGATACGCAGTATTTT
TRBV29-1	few	TRBJ2-1	NA	CSVDSPRSISYNEQFF	TGCAGCGTTGATAGCCCCAGATCGATCTCCTACAATGAGCAGTTCTTC
TRBV9	NA	TRBJ1-1	NA	CASSVDSMNTEAFF	TGTGCCAGCAGCGTCGACAGCATGAACACTGAAGCTTTCTTT
TRBV11-3	few	TRBJ2-1	NA	CASSLSVNEQFF	TGTGCCAGCAGCTTAAGCGTCAATGAGCAGTTCTTC
TRBV7-9	few	TRBJ2-2	TRBD2	CASSYGTSGNTGELFF	TGTGCCAGCAGTTACGGGACTAGCGGTAACACCGGGGAGCTGTTTTTT
TRBV5-4	few	TRBJ2-5	TRBD1	CASSLALGQAGTQYF	TGTGCCAGCAGCTTGGCGCTTGGACAGGCTGGGACCCAGTACTTC
TRBV5-1	few	TRBJ2-7	TRBD1	CASSSRDRAYEQYF	TGCGCCAGCAGCTCCCGGGACAGGGCGTACGAGCAGTACTTC
TRBV7-2	few	TRBJ1-3	NA	CASSSSVLSGNTIYF	TGTGCCAGCAGCTCATCGGTTCTCTCTGGAAACACCATATATTTT
TRBV6-1	NA	TRBJ1-2	NA	CASSPQGLKDGYTF	TGTGCCAGCAGTCCCCAGGGACTCAAGGATGGCTACACCTTC
TRBV25-1	few	TRBJ2-1	TRBD1	CASSEPPGQGGNEQFF	TGTGCCAGCAGTGAACCCCCGGGACAGGGTGGGAATGAGCAGTTCTTC
TRBV7-9	NA	TRBJ2-7	TRBD2	CASSQIGGGEQYF	TGTGCCAGCAGCCAAATCGGGGGGGGCGAGCAGTACTTC
TRBV14	NA	TRBJ1-2	NA	CASSQGTRYGYTF	TGTGCCAGCAGCCAAGGAACGCGCTATGGCTACACCTTC
TRBV10-3	NA	TRBJ1-5	TRBD1	CAISEDRDGQPQHF	TGTGCCATCAGTGAGGACAGGGATGGCCAGCCCCAGCATTTT
TRBV7-9	many	TRBJ2-3	NA	CASRSWAGDTQYF	TGTGCCAGCAGATCGTGGGCGGGAGATACGCAGTATTTT
TRBV2	few	TRBJ1-6	NA	CASTEGRGSYNSPLHF	TGTGCCAGCACCGAGGGCAGGGGATCCTATAATTCACCCCTCCACTTT
TRBV4-3	few	TRBJ2-1	TRBD2	CASSQELADNSYNEQFF	TGCGCCAGCAGCCAAGAACTAGCGGATAACTCCTACAATGAGCAGTTCTTC
TRBV5-1	NA	TRBJ2-7	TRBD2	CASSLRAGGQGEQYF	TGCGCCAGCAGCTTGCGAGCGGGAGGTCAGGGCGAGCAGTACTTC
TRBV7-9	NA	TRBJ2-3	NA	CASSLEAFGEDTQYF	TGTGCCAGCAGCCTTGAGGCATTCGGGGAAGATACGCAGTATTTT
TRBV5-4	NA	TRBJ2-7	TRBD1	CASSTQGALEQYF	TGTGCCAGCAGCACGCAGGGGGCCCTCGAGCAGTACTTC
TRBV29-1	few	TRBJ1-5	NA	CSVSRQGNQPQHF	TGCAGCGTTAGTCGACAGGGCAATCAGCCCCAGCATTTT